This T cell receptor beta chain was sequenced in a study of blood T cell repertoires in COVID-19. Overall study: Collection of acute and convalescent COVID-19 samples took place in the United States, Italy and Spain.

V lost 2 bases, J lost 8 bases, and 11 bases lay in between. CDR3 length equals 13 residues. Germline V gene sequence: CDR1 SGHNT, CDR2 YYREEE (reference sequence). The table came from immunoSEQ multiplex PCR; TCRdb's copy has only in-frame clones and leaves some out. This table holds about 110,000 clones, 65% to 80% found once. Sequenced input: peripheral blood. The gene calls are TRBV5-4 and TRBJ2-1; TRBD2 is a possible D gene (6 bases). This clonotype originated in a woman aged 70-85 years with acute or convalescent COVID-19. The CDR3 loop reads CASSFSGVHEQFF. In DNA, the CDR3 is TGTGCCAGCAGCTTCTCGGGGGTTCATGAGCAGTTCTTC.